One and the same sample provided the 13 T cell receptor beta chains below, sequenced in a study of glioma-infiltrating T cells after dendritic cell vaccination. The method was immunoSEQ multiplex PCR; TCRdb's version includes in-frame clones alone and lacks a portion of them. The sample consists of under 100,000 clones, about 90% of them appearing once. Here the sequenced sample was blood, taken before dendritic cell vaccination. These receptors all stem from a human donor with glioblastoma.

V and J are TRBV5-1 and TRBJ1-1; TRBD1 matches 9 bases. Germline lookup yields CDR1 SGHRS and CDR2 YFSETQ. Unmatched junction bases numbered 9, after V lost 4 bases and J lost 2 bases. The CDR3 runs to 16 residues. The CDR3 DNA reads as TGCGCCAGCAGCATGGGCGCGGGACAGGGTAACACTGAAGCTTTCTTT. Translated, it gives CASSMGAGQGNTEAFF.

V is TRBV30 and J is TRBJ1-2; no reliable D call. CDR1 and CDR2 (germline): GTSNPN, SVGIG (reference sequence). V was pared by 3 bases and J by 0 bases, with 8 bases between. The CDR3 consists of 13 residues. CDR3 sequence (DNA): TGTGCCTGGAGGTCGAGCACTAACTATGGCTACACCTTC. It specifies CAWRSSTNYGYTF.

This chain connects TRBV5-1 to TRBJ1-5; the match to TRBD1 covers 10 bases. With 4 bases clipped from V and 5 bases from J, the junction kept 3 bases outside the gene matches. The germline gives CDR1 SGHRS, CDR2 YFSETQ. CDR3 length equals 14 residues. The CDR3 bases are TGCGCCAGCAGCCTAGGACAGGGGGATCAGCCCCAGCATTTT. Protein sequence: CASSLGQGDQPQHF.

This rearrangement joins TRBV19 to TRBJ1-2, with a weak D call TRBD1 (6 bases). Trimming stripped 3 bases from V and 7 bases from J, with 12 bases between. The CDR3 totals 13 residues. CDR1 is LNHDA, CDR2 SQIVND, per germline (reference sequence). The CDR3 DNA follows: TGTGCCAGTAGTATCGAACAGGGATTTGGCTACACCTTC. This encodes CASSIEQGFGYTF. The variable domain in full, completed from reference TRBV19 and TRBJ1-2, reads DGGITQSPKYLFRKEGQNVTLSCEQNLNHDAMYWYRQDPGQGLRLIYYSQIVNDFQKGDIAEGYSVSREKKESFPLTVTSAQKNPTAFYLCASSIEQGFGYTFGSGTRLTVV.

The J gene is TRBJ2-5, the V gene TRBV7-9, with D possibly being TRBD2 (6 bases). Germline CDR1 reads SEHNR; CDR2 reads FQNEAQ (reference sequence). CDR3 size: 17 residues. V lost 5 bases, J lost 0 bases, and 19 bases lay in between. CDR3 sequence (DNA): TGTGCCAGCAGCCCGGGGTCGGTAGCGGATCACCAAGAGACCCAGTACTTC. This gives the protein CASSPGSVADHQETQYF.

The V and J genes are TRBV7-3 and TRBJ2-5, with 8 bases that match TRBD2. V dropped 5 bases and J dropped 2; count of bases not matched to a gene: 7. The CDR3 is 15 amino acids. Germline assignment: CDR1 SGHTA and CDR2 FQGTGA. CDR3 amino acids: CASSRGGLLQETQYF. Written as DNA, the CDR3 is TGTGCCAGCAGCCGGGGGGGACTCCTACAAGAGACCCAGTACTTC. Full variable domain (missing parts from reference TRBV7-3 and TRBJ2-5): GAGVSQTPSNKVTEKGKYVELRCDPISGHTALYWYRQSLGQGPEFLIYFQGTGAADDSGLPNDRFFAVRPEGSVSTLKIQRTERGDSAVYLCASSRGGLLQETQYFGPGTRLLVL.

The V and J genes are TRBV7-6 and TRBJ2-5; maybe TRBD1 (6 bases). CDR1 is SGHVS and CDR2 is FNYEAQ in the germline V gene. CDR3 size: 13 residues. V was trimmed by 1 base and J by 4 bases, leaving 7 bases between them. The CDR3 DNA reads TGTGCCAGCAGCTTAGTAGGGGGAGAGACCCAGTACTTC. Amino acids: CASSLVGGETQYF.

V usage is TRBV16 and J usage is TRBJ2-5, with no clear D. The tail of the sequence fits TRBJ2-7 better, so the J call may be wrong. This CDR3 contains 12 residues. Germline V CDR1 and CDR2: KGHSY, FQNENV. Written as DNA, the CDR3 is TGTGCCAGCAGCCCCGGTAGTTACGAGCAGTACTTC. Translation gives CASSPGSYEQYF.

This chain links TRBV27 with TRBJ2-1; 9 nucleotides match TRBD2. Germline CDR1 MNHEY, CDR2 SMNVEV (reference sequence). With V trimmed by 3 bases and J by 3 bases, 6 bases remained unmatched. The CDR3 spans 16 residues. The CDR3, as DNA: TGTGCCAGCAGTTTTCGGCTAGCGGGGAACTACAATGAGCAGTTCTTC. Translating gives CASSFRLAGNYNEQFF.

This chain uses TRBV18 with TRBJ1-1, with 9 bases matching TRBD1. This CDR3 region has 17 residues. Germline values: CDR1 KGHSH, CDR2 LQKENI. The trim removed 3 bases at V and 4 bases at J, leaving 12 bases unmatched. The CDR3 region has the DNA TGTGCCAGCTCACCTGTGGGACAGGGTTTAATCGGCACTGAAGCTTTCTTT. This codes for CASSPVGQGLIGTEAFF.

This clone was recorded a few times. V usage is TRBV28 and J usage is TRBJ2-7; tentative D call: TRBD1 (6 bases). In germline, CDR1 is MDHEN, CDR2 SYDVKM. V dropped 5 bases and J dropped 0 bases, with 17 bases sitting between them. CDR3 length: 16 amino acids. CDR3 bases: TGTGCCAGCAGTCCCCCGATCAGGGGAAGCTCCTACGAGCAGTACTTC. Translation gives CASSPPIRGSSYEQYF.

The chain is built from TRBV12-5 and TRBJ1-2, with 9 bases fitting TRBD1. Germline assignment: CDR1 LGHNT and CDR2 FRNRAP. J gave up 7 bases and V 5 bases, and 8 bases lay outside the gene matches. The CDR3 length is 14 residues. The chain's CDR3 is CASGALGQGGGYTF. Written as DNA, the CDR3 is TGTGCTAGTGGTGCGTTGGGACAGGGTGGTGGCTACACCTTC.

The chain recombines TRBV5-6 with TRBJ2-7; weak D call: TRBD2 (5 bases). The CDR3 length is 16 residues. Between the trimmed V and J ends, which lost 3 bases and 1 base, there was a span of 17 bases. The germline V gene has CDR1 SGHDT and CDR2 YYEEEE. CDR3 sequence: CASSSNPGRWSYEQYF. CDR3 coding DNA: TGTGCCAGCAGCTCGAACCCGGGAAGGTGGTCCTACGAGCAGTACTTC.